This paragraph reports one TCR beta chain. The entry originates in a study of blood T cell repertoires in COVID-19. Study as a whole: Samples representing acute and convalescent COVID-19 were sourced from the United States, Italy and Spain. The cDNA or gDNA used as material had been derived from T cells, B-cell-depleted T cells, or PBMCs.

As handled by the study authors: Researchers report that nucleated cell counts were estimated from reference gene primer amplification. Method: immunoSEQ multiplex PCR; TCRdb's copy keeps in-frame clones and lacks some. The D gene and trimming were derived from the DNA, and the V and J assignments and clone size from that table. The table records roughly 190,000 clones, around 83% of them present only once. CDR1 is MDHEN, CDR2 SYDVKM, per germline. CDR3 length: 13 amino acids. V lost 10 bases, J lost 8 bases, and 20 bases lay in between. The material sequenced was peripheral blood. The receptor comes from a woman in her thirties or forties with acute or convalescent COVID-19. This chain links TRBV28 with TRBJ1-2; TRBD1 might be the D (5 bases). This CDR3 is CATPRGGGRGYTF. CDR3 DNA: TGTGCCACCCCCCGTGGCGGGGGTAGAGGCTACACCTTC.